These 6 T cell receptor beta chains were sequenced from one sample in a study of blood T cell repertoires in COVID-19. Data came from immunoSEQ multiplex PCR; TCRdb stores just in-frame clones and leaves some out. The profile shows some 70,000 clones, approximately 86% of them singletons. Sequencing was done on a sample of peripheral blood. The receptors were gathered from a man in his forties with COVID-19, enrolled during active disease.

This chain connects TRBV10-2 to TRBJ1-4; no clear D gene. The CDR3 consists of 13 residues. Between the trimmed V and J ends, which lost 8 bases and 7 bases, there was a span of 14 bases. Per germline, CDR1 WSHSY and CDR2 SAAADI. In DNA form, the CDR3 reads TGCGCCAGCCGGAGAGGGCCGGGTGAAAAACTGTTTTTT. Translating gives CASRRGPGEKLFF.

The rearrangement links TRBV19 to TRBJ1-1; D is unresolved. This CDR3 contains 12 residues. V lost 4 bases to trimming and J lost 4 bases, with 7 bases between them. Germline lookup yields CDR1 LNHDA and CDR2 SQIVND (reference sequence). The CDR3 nucleotides read TGTGCCAGTAGTAGGGCTCGCACTGAAGCTTTCTTT. Protein: CASSRARTEAFF.

This clone was picked up one time. The rearrangement joins TRBV6-5 to TRBJ1-2; D gene unclear. Trimming stripped 6 bases from V and 4 bases from J, with 15 bases between. This CDR3 comprises 14 residues. Per germline, CDR1 MNHEY and CDR2 SVGAGI. CDR3 sequence reads: CASRLTVWSYGYTF. The DNA of the CDR3 is TGTGCCAGCAGACTCACGGTCTGGAGCTATGGCTACACCTTC.

This chain joins TRBV7-3 and TRBJ2-3; TRBD2 aligns across 10 bases. V trimming: 3 bases; J trimming: 4 bases; junction bases outside the gene matches: 7. CDR1 and CDR2 (germline): SGHTA, FQGTGA. The CDR3 extends over 16 amino acids. The CDR3 protein is CASSFTGLAAADTQYF. CDR3 nucleotide sequence: TGTGCCAGCAGCTTTACAGGACTAGCGGCGGCAGATACGCAGTATTTT.

CDR3 protein: CASSLEGERYEQYF. CDR3 DNA: TGTGCCAGCAGCCTGGAAGGAGAGAGATACGAGCAGTACTTC. The J gene is TRBJ2-7, the V gene TRBV3-1 (or the pseudogene TRBV3-2); no clear D. Trimming removed 4 bases at V and 4 bases at J, with 14 bases between. Looked up from germline, CDR1 is LGHDT and CDR2 is YNNKEL (reference sequence). The CDR3 has 14 residues.

J is TRBJ1-1 and V is TRBV7-6, with 8 positions matching TRBD1. The CDR3 consists of 15 residues. With V trimmed by 5 bases and J by 2 bases, 7 bases remained unmatched. From germline, CDR1 is SGHVS and CDR2 FNYEAQ. The CDR3 sequence: CASSLGTGLNTEAFF. The DNA for the CDR3 is TGTGCCAGCAGCCTCGGGACAGGCCTTAACACTGAAGCTTTCTTT.